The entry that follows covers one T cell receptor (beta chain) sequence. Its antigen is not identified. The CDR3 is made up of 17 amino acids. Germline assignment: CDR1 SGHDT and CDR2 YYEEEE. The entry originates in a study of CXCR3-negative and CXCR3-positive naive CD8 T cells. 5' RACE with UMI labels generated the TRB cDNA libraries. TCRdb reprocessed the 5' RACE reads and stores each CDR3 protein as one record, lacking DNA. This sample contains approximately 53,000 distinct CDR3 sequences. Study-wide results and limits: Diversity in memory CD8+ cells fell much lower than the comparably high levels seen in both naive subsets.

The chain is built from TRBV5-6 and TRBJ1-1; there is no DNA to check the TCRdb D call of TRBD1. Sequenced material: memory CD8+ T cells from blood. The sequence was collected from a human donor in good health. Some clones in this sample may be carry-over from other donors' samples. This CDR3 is CASSFAGQGYGNTEAFF.